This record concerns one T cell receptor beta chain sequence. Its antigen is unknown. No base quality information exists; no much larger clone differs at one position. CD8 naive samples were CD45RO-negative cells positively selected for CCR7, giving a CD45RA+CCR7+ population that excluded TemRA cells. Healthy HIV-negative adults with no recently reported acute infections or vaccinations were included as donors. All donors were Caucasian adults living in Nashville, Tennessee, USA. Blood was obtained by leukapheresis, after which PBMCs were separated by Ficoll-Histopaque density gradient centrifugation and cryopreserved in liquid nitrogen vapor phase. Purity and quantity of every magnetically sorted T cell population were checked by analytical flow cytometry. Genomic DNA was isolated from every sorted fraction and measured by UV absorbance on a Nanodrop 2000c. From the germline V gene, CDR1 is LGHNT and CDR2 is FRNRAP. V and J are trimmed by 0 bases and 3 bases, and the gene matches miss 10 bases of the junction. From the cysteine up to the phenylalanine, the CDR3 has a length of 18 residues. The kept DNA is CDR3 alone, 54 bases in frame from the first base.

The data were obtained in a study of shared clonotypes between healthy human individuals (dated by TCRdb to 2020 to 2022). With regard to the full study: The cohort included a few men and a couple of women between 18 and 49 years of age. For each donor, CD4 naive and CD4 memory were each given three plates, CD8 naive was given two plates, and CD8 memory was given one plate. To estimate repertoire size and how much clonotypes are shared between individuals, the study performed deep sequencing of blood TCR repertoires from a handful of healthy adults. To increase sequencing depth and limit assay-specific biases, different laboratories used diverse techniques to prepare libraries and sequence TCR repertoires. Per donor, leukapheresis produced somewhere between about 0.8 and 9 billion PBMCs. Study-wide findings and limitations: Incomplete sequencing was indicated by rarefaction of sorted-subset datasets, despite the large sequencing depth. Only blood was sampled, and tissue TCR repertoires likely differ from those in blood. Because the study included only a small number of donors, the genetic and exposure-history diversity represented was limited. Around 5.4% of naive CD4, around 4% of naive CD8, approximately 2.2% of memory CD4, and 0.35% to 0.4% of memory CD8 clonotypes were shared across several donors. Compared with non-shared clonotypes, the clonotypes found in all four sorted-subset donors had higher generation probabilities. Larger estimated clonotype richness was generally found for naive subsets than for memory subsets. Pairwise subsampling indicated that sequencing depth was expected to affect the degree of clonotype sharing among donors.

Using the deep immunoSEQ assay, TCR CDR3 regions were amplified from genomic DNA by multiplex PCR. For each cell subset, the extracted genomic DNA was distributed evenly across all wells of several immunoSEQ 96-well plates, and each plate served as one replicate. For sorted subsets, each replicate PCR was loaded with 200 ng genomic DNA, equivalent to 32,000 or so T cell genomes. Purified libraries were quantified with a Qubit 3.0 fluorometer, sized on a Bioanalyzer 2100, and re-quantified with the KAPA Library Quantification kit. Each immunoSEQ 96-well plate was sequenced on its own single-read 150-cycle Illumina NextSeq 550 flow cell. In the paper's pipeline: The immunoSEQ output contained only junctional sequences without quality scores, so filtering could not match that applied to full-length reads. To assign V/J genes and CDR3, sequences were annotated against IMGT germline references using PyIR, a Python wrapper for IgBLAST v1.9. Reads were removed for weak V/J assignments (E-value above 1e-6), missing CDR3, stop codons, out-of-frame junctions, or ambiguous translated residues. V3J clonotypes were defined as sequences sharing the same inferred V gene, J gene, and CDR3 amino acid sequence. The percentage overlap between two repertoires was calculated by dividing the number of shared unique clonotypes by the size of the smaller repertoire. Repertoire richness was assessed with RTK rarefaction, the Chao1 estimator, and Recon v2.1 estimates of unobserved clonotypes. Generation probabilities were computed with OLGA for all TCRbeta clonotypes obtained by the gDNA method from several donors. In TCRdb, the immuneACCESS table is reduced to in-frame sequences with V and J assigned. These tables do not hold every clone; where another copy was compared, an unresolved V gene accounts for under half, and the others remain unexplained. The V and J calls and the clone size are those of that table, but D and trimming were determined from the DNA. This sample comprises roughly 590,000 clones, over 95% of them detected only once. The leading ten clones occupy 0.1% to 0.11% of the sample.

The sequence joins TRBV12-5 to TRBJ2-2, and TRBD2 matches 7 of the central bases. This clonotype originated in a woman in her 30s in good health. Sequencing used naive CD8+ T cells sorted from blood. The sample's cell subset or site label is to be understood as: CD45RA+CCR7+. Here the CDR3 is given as CASGLVLGLAEYTGELFF. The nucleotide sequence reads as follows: TGTGCTAGTGGTTTGGTACTTGGGCTAGCGGAGTACACCGGGGAGCTGTTTTTT.